This TCR beta chain was observed in a study of OX40 agonist ivuxolimab in advanced cancers. CDR1 and CDR2 from the germline V gene are WSHSY and SAAADI. Trimming removed 4 bases from V and 2 bases from J, with 13 bases in between. The CDR3 totals 15 residues. TCRdb's copy holds only in-frame clones and misses some; the assay was immunoSEQ multiplex PCR. The sample contains about 20,000 clones, 83% of which appear only once. This chain joins TRBV10-2 and TRBJ2-3; D unclear. This TCR derives from an adult with an advanced solid tumor such as melanoma, head and neck, liver or kidney cancer. Sequences were derived from CD4+ or CD8+ T cells sorted from blood, sampled in a trial of the OX40 agonist ivuxolimab. The chain's CDR3 is CASSANLVDTDTQYF. CDR3 DNA: TGCGCCAGCAGTGCTAACCTCGTTGACACAGATACGCAGTATTTT.